The 17 T cell receptor beta chains presented below share a single source sample, sequenced in a study of CD8 T cells in ankylosing spondylitis. TCRdb independently ran MiXCR on the 5' RACE reads; one entry per CDR3 protein. The profile shows approximately 210,000 distinct CDR3 sequences, around 13% of them singletons. The material sequenced was blood, either unsorted or a sorted T cell fraction (not recorded which). These receptors were obtained from a male donor with ankylosing spondylitis or in good health (not recorded which).

The V gene is TRBV4-1, the J gene TRBJ2-1; 9 bases match TRBD1. V gave up 3 bases and J gave up 7 bases; unmatched junction bases: 16. Germline V gene sequence: CDR1 MGHRA, CDR2 YSYEKL. This CDR3 is built from 18 residues. The chain's CDR3 is CASSQGGTGPVPGNEQFF. CDR3 DNA sequence: TGCGCCAGCAGCCAGGGGGGGACAGGGCCGGTTCCCGGTAATGAGCAGTTCTTC.

This chain joins TRBV30 and TRBJ2-3; no clear D gene. The V end was cut by 5 bases, the J end by 0 bases, with 15 bases between. In germline, CDR1 is GTSNPN, CDR2 SVGIG (reference sequence). CDR3 length: 15 amino acids. CDR3 amino acids: CAWDPGTSSTDTQYF. The CDR3 region has the DNA TGTGCCTGGGATCCGGGCACTTCGAGCACAGATACGCAGTATTTT.

The chain couples TRBV4-2 to TRBJ2-4; D is ambiguous. CDR3 length: 15 amino acids. Looked up from germline, CDR1 is LGHNA and CDR2 is YNFKEQ. The ends were cut back, 3 bases at V and 7 bases at J, with 16 bases in the middle. This CDR3 is CASSHLTITENIQYF. For the CDR3, the DNA is TGTGCCAGCAGCCACCTAACTATAACAGAGAACATTCAGTACTTC.

The chain couples TRBV12-3 or TRBV12-4 to TRBJ2-1; 12 bases agree with TRBD2. This CDR3 comprises 17 residues. After removal of 7 bases from V and 5 bases from J, the junction contained 12 bases not matched to a gene. In nucleotides, the CDR3 is TGTGCCAGCACCTCTCCCGGTGGACTAGCGGGAAACAATGAGCAGTTCTTC. The encoded protein is CASTSPGGLAGNNEQFF.

There are many counts of this clonotype. The CDR3 sequence is CASSQDRGGQPQHF. The CDR3 DNA sequence: TGCGCCAGCAGCCAAGACAGGGGAGGTCAGCCCCAGCATTTT. This rearrangement joins TRBV4-1 to TRBJ1-5; TRBD1 might be the D (6 bases). The CDR3 runs 14 residues. Germline CDR1 MGHRA, CDR2 YSYEKL. Trimming pared 0 bases from V and 6 bases from J, leaving 9 bases between.

This clonotype was detected only a few times. The rearrangement joins TRBV11-2 to TRBJ2-3; TRBD2 matches at 8 bases. CDR3 length: 15 residues. V trimming: 1 base; J trimming: 0 bases; junction bases outside the gene matches: 0. Germline loops: CDR1 SGHAT, CDR2 FQNNGV. In DNA form, the CDR3 reads TGTGCCAGCAGCTTAGCGGGGGGGAGCACAGATACGCAGTATTTT. Translation gives CASSLAGGSTDTQYF.

V gene TRBV27 combines with J gene TRBJ2-7; 8 bases are shared with TRBD2. The ends lost 2 bases at V and 6 bases at J; junction bases unmatched: 12. The CDR3 is 16 amino acids. Germline CDR1 is MNHEY and CDR2 is SMNVEV (reference sequence). The CDR3 here is CASSLISGLGGVEQYF. DNA for the CDR3: TGTGCCAGCAGTTTAATATCGGGACTAGGAGGGGTCGAGCAGTACTTC.

This clonotype was seen only a few times. The chain joins TRBV3-1 to TRBJ2-1; 8 bases match TRBD1. Germline loops: CDR1 LGHDT, CDR2 YNNKEL (reference sequence). This CDR3 has 16 amino acids. The ends lost 3 bases at V and 8 bases at J; junction bases unmatched: 12. The CDR3 nucleotides read TGTGCCAGCAGCCATGGGGAGGCCAGGGGGCTAGATGAGCAGTTCTTC. Its translation: CASSHGEARGLDEQFF.

This clonotype was seen many times. The V call is TRBV5-5, the J call TRBJ2-1; 7 bases are shared with TRBD2. Germline V gene lookup returns CDR1 SGHKS and CDR2 YYEKEE (reference sequence). This CDR3 has 17 residues. The trim removed 0 bases at V and 7 bases at J, leaving 13 bases unmatched. The CDR3 protein is CASSLVNGGSPLNEQFF. As DNA, the CDR3 is TGTGCCAGCAGCTTGGTAAACGGGGGGTCACCCCTGAATGAGCAGTTCTTC.

In this sample, this clonotype turned up many times. The chain is built from TRBV20-1 and TRBJ2-7; 8 positions agree with TRBD1. Germline trimming cut 0 bases from V and 3 bases from J; bases unmatched to any gene: 1. The CDR3 contains 13 residues. Germline V gives CDR1 DFQATT, CDR2 SNEGSKA (reference sequence). In nucleotides, the CDR3 is TGCAGTGCTAGAGAAACAGGGGGCTACGAGCAGTACTTC. It specifies CSARETGGYEQYF.

There are a few counts of this clonotype. The chain carries TRBV6-1 and TRBJ1-1; D is undetermined. The CDR3 is 12 amino acids. Germline lookup yields CDR1 MNHNS and CDR2 SASEGT. V lost 1 base, J lost 7 bases, and 7 bases lay in between. The DNA of the CDR3 is TGTGCCAGCAGTGAAGATAGGTATGAAGCTTTCTTT. It specifies CASSEDRYEAFF.

The sample holds a few counts of this clonotype. The chain joins TRBV27 to TRBJ2-7, with 7 bases matching TRBD2. The CDR3 totals 14 residues. Losses at the gene ends were 7 bases for V and 5 bases for J; bases not matched to a gene: 11. Germline loops: CDR1 MNHEY, CDR2 SMNVEV (reference sequence). The CDR3: CASTLRGGYHEQYF. The CDR3 bases are TGTGCCAGCACTCTCCGGGGAGGGTACCACGAGCAGTACTTC.

The chain joins TRBV24-1 to TRBJ2-2; D is uncertain. The CDR3 has 15 residues. The germline V gene encodes CDR1 KGHDR and CDR2 SFDVKD. V lost 2 bases and J 1 base, leaving 7 bases between the germline ends. CDR3 nucleotide sequence: TGTGCCACCAGTGATTCTTATATGAACACCGGGGAGCTGTTTTTT. This translates into CATSDSYMNTGELFF.

The chain employs TRBV7-6 and TRBJ2-5; the D is unclear. The CDR3 covers 15 residues. CDR1 is SGHVS and CDR2 is FNYEAQ in the germline V gene. V gave up 1 base and J gave up 2 bases, with 11 bases separating them. Written as DNA, the CDR3 is TGTGCCAGCAGCTTAGGAGCCCTCCCACAAGAGACCCAGTACTTC. As protein: CASSLGALPQETQYF.

The chain combines TRBV11-2 with TRBJ2-7, with unresolved D. Between the trimmed V and J ends, which lost 5 bases and 0 bases, there was a span of 20 bases. The germline V gene encodes CDR1 SGHAT and CDR2 FQNNGV. The CDR3 sequence is 17 residues long. CDR3 nucleotide sequence: TGTGCCAGCAGCGACGCTGTGCAGTGGAGCCTCTCCTACGAGCAGTACTTC. Amino acids: CASSDAVQWSLSYEQYF.

The sample holds a few counts of this clonotype. The chain links TRBV13 to TRBJ1-2; no definite D call. Germline loops: CDR1 PRHDT, CDR2 FYEKMQ (reference sequence). The CDR3 spans 13 residues. Trimming shortened V by 5 bases and J by 4 bases, and 11 bases separated the two germline ends. The DNA of the CDR3 is TGTGCCAGCAGCGATCGGGCTCCCTATGGCTACACCTTC. It codes for CASSDRAPYGYTF.

Many counts were recorded for this clonotype. The V and J genes are TRBV9 and TRBJ2-5, with 10 bases matching TRBD2. The germline CDR1 and CDR2 sequences are SGDLS and YYNGEE. J gave up 0 bases and V 2 bases, and 4 bases lay outside the gene matches. This CDR3 has 16 amino acids. The CDR3 spells CASSVGLADYQETQYF. CDR3 nucleotide sequence: TGTGCCAGCAGCGTTGGACTAGCGGATTACCAAGAGACCCAGTACTTC.